This T cell receptor beta chain was sequenced in a study of blood T cell repertoires in COVID-19. Study overall: Collection of acute and convalescent COVID-19 samples took place in the United States, Italy and Spain. Nucleic acid was either cDNA or gDNA, and it came from T cells, B-cell-depleted T cells, or PBMCs.

Original processing notes: Reference gene primer amplification yielded estimated nucleated cell counts. This table comes from immunoSEQ multiplex PCR, and its TCRdb copy is limited to in-frame clones, with some not included. That table furnishes V, J and clone size, whereas the DNA furnished D and trimming. The sample lists about 240,000 clones; over 75% were seen once. This clone was seen just once. The CDR3 runs 13 residues. Germline-derived CDR1 and CDR2 are SGHVS and FNYEAQ. V dropped 1 base and J dropped 5 bases, with 9 bases sitting between them. The chain combines TRBV7-6 with TRBJ2-7; D is unclear. This clonotype was obtained from a young man who had recovered from COVID-19. Sequencing input: peripheral blood. CDR3 coding DNA: TGTGCCAGCAGCTTAGACGTGCGGCACGAGCAGTACTTC. Amino acid sequence: CASSLDVRHEQYF.